This T cell receptor (beta chain) was found in a study of OX40 agonist ivuxolimab in advanced cancers. Study in general: Ivuxolimab, which patients received intravenously every 2 weeks, was dosed at 0.01 to 10 mg/kg. Overall study findings and caveats: Some nonresponders additionally presented with little normalized T-cell clonal expansion. Expanded clones were, on average, more numerous among CD8+ T cells than CD4+. Low clonal expansion, among the lowest seen, marked partial responders at 0.1-3.0 mg/kg.

The table came from immunoSEQ multiplex PCR; TCRdb's copy has only in-frame clones and leaves some out. The sample has about 92,000 clones, around 80% seen once. With respect to this clone: Its cognate antigen is unknown.

The receptor comes from an adult with an advanced solid tumor such as melanoma, head and neck, liver or kidney cancer. Sequences were derived from CD4+ or CD8+ T cells sorted from blood, sampled in a trial of the OX40 agonist ivuxolimab.

The CDR3: CASSSISSGANVLTF. Written as DNA, the CDR3 is TGTGCCAGTAGTAGTATCAGCTCTGGGGCCAACGTCCTGACTTTC. This sequence joins TRBV19 and TRBJ2-6; D gene ambiguous. Trimming removed 4 bases from V and 0 bases from J, with 7 bases in between. This CDR3 contains 15 residues. Germline V gene data show CDR1 as LNHDA and CDR2 as SQIVND (reference sequence). Looking up the rest from reference TRBV19 and TRBJ2-6 gives the full variable domain: DGGITQSPKYLFRKEGQNVTLSCEQNLNHDAMYWYRQDPGQGLRLIYYSQIVNDFQKGDIAEGYSVSREKKESFPLTVTSAQKNPTAFYLCASSSISSGANVLTFGAGSRLTVL.